This T cell receptor (beta chain) was retrieved from a study of vaccination and CD4 T cells after COVID-19 (dated by TCRdb to between 2021 and 2023). For context, the study as a whole: Convalescent patients had a positive SARS-CoV-2 result on nasal swab PCR, and of these patients, under ten had mild disease and one had severe disease. Control cultures received a CEFX viral epitope pool as the positive control, an HIV-1 Nef peptide pool as the negative control, or no peptide. Post-vaccine blood samples were obtained a median of about 77 days after the second vaccine dose, with a range of roughly 13 to 250 days. The convalescent cohort comprised six males and four females, including two Hispanic individuals, seven Caucasians, two Asians and one multiracial person. Post-COVID blood samples were collected from convalescent patients a median of around 100 days after diagnosis, with a range of about 35 to 161 days. For stimulating the cultures, overlapping spike peptide pools were used, derived from SARS-CoV-2 as well as from the common cold coronaviruses HCoV-NL63, HCoV-OC43 and HCoV-229E. In some eleven COVID-19 convalescent patients and a handful of infection-naive healthy vaccine recipients, researchers compared the spike-specific CD4+ TCR repertoire from before mRNA vaccination with the repertoire from after. Two doses of either the Pfizer-BioNTech BNT162b2 vaccine (n=8) or the Moderna mRNA-1273 vaccine (n=2) were administered to participants. What the authors observed across the whole study: An increase in the median number of SARS-CoV-2-reactive clonotypes from more than 20 after infection to 38 after vaccination was observed, but the change was not found to be significant. The study included relatively few convalescent patients and did not analyze early timepoints after natural infection. Of the vaccine-specific clones found in convalescent patients, nearly all (304 of 307) were mono-reactive for SARS-CoV-2 spike instead of being cross-reactive with common cold coronaviruses. In convalescent patients, a median around 83% of post-vaccine SARS-CoV-2-reactive clones were detected only after vaccination, and vaccine-specific priming was suggested by this finding.

The sample's treatment or condition label is to be understood as: approximately nine-day PBMC culture with coronavirus spike peptide pools or control peptides (ViraFEST assay). The ViraFEST assay, used in the study, expanded antigen-specific T cells with peptide pools and then identified the expanded clonotypes through TCR sequencing. The positive SARS-CoV-2 PCR tests of the convalescent patients were dated from March to December 2020, before the Alpha, Beta and Delta variants emerged in the United States. PBMCs were cultured at roughly 2 million per well in IMDM supplemented with 5% human AB serum and about 10 IU/ml IL-2, with 9.5 to 10 ug/ml peptide pools added. Half of the culture medium was replaced with fresh IL-2-containing medium on days 3 and 7. CD4+ T cells were isolated after roughly eleven days of culture through negative selection using the EasySep CD4+ T cell isolation kit. Ficoll-Paque Plus gradient centrifugation was used to isolate PBMCs from whole blood, and the isolated PBMCs were then either used fresh or cryopreserved at -140C. Culture conditions were generally each tested in triplicate wells.

In the case of this clonotype: No cognate antigen has been identified for it. No clone much larger than this one lies a single base away; base qualities are absent.

Library method: PCR. DNA from cultured CD4+ T cells was subjected to TCR sequencing with the Oncomine TCR Beta short-read assay at the Johns Hopkins FTIC core. The QIAamp micro DNA kit was used to extract genomic DNA from the cultured CD4+ T cells. The Oncomine TCR Beta libraries from cultured CD4+ T cells were pooled using unique dual indexes and then sequenced on an Illumina iSeq 100. The paper's data handling went like this. Non-productive sequences were removed, and CDR3s not starting with C, not ending with F or W, or shorter than 7 amino acids were discarded. The MANAFEST web application was used to identify antigen-specific clonotypes by comparing peptide-stimulated wells against reference wells and other culture wells. For a clone to be called positive, the clone needed an FDR below 0.05, an odds ratio above 5, and a productive frequency above 0.1% in at least two of three replicate wells. Clonotypes that were significantly expanded in both SARS-CoV-2 spike wells and at least one common cold coronavirus spike condition were defined as cross-reactive. Using R version 3.6.1, CDR3 homology was evaluated through Levenshtein distances (stringdist) along with unrooted phylogenetic trees (ape). TCRdb ran its own pipeline on the public reads, namely fastp trimming at Q25 and MiXCR clone calling, and kept in-frame beta chains. Rows merge per CDR3 protein into single entries with the most common DNA and genes. These V and J calls rely on TCRdb rather than the paper's analysis. Counted in this sample were some 7,000 distinct CDR3 sequences; around 42% of them appeared once. Roughly 25% of the sample rests with the top ten.

CDR1 MNHNS and CDR2 SASEGT are derived from the germline V gene. Reading from cysteine to phenylalanine, the CDR3 counts 15 amino acids. The entry retains the CDR3 DNA only, 45 bases that are in frame from base 1. Trimming removed 8 bases from V and 4 bases from J; the gene matches leave 10 bases unexplained. Source material: CD4+ T cells from blood, cultured in vitro. The V and J segments used are TRBV6-1 and TRBJ2-1, with 8 bases in between that match TRBD2. The receptor comes from a human donor who had recovered from COVID-19. The CDR3 loop reads CASFVAGGDYNEQFF. The nucleotide sequence reads TGTGCCAGCTTTGTGGCGGGAGGCGATTACAATGAGCAGTTCTTC.